This T cell receptor (beta chain) was sequenced during a study of blood T cells in healthy people across ages. CDR3 length: 12 amino acids. Germline V CDR1 and CDR2: SEHNR, FQNEAQ (reference sequence). Between the trimmed V and J ends, which lost 5 bases and 7 bases, there was a span of 12 bases. The second PCR ran about 7 to 12 cycles with a sample-barcoded 5' primer and J-beta primers. A single record per CDR3 protein comes from TCRdb applying MiXCR to the 5' RACE reads. The sample carries 850,000 to 1,000,000 distinct CDR3 sequences, roughly half recorded once. The source of this sequence is a woman in her fifties or sixties in good health. The chain uses TRBV7-9 and TRBJ2-7; no firm D call. The sequencing sample was made of blood. Written as DNA, the CDR3 is TGTGCCAGCAGCCCCCCGATGCGGGAGCAGTACTTC. Translating gives CASSPPMREQYF.